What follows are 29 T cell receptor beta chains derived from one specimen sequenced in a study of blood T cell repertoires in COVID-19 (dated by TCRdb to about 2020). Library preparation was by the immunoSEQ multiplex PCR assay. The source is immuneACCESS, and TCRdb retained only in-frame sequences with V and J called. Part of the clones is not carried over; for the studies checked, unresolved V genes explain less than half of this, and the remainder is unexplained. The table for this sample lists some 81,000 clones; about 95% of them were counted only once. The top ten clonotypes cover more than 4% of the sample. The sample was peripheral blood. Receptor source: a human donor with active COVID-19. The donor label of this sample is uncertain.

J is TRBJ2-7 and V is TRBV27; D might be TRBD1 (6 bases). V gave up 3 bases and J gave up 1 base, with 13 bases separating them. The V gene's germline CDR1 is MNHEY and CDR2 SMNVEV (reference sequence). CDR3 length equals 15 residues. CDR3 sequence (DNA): TGTGCCAGCAGTTTTGCAGGGGTCCCTTCCTACGAGCAGTACTTC. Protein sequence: CASSFAGVPSYEQYF.

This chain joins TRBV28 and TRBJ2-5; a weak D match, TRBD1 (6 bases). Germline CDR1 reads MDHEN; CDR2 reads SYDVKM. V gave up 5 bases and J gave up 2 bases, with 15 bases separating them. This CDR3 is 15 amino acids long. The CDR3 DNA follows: TGTGCCAGCAGTGCACCCGGGACAAGGCAAGAGACCCAGTACTTC. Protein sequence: CASSAPGTRQETQYF.

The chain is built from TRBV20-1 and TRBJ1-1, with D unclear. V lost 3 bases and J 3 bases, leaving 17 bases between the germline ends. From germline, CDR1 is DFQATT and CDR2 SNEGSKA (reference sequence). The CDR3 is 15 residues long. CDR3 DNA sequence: TGCAGTGCTAGTTGGCCCGGTCTCGAGGACACTGAAGCTTTCTTT. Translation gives CSASWPGLEDTEAFF.

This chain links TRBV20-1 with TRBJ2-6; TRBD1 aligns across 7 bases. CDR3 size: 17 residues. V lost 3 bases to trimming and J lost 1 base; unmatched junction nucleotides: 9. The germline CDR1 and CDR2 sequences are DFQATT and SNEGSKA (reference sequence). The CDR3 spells CSASEGAIRSGANVLTF. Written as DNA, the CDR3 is TGCAGTGCTAGTGAGGGGGCAATTAGGTCTGGGGCCAACGTCCTGACTTTC.

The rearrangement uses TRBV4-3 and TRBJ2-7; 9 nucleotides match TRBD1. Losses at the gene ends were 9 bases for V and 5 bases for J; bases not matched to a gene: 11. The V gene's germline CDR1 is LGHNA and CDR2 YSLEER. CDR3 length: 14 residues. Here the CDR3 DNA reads TGCGCCAGGGACCGGGACAGGGTTTCCCACGAGCAGTACTTC. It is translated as CARDRDRVSHEQYF.

The CDR3 DNA sequence: TGCGCCAGCAGCCAAGAATTAACAGTGAGCACTGAAGCTTTCTTT. Translation: CASSQELTVSTEAFF. The chain uses TRBV4-3 and TRBJ1-1; D is ambiguous. CDR1 and CDR2 (germline): LGHNA, YSLEER. V gave up 0 bases and J gave up 4 bases, with 12 bases separating them. There are 15 residues in the CDR3.

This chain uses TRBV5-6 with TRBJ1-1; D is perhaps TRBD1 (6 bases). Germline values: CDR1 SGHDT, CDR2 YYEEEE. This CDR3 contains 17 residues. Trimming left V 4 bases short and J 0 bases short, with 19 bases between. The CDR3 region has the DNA TGTGCCAGCAGCCCGTTAGGTGGGGGGGGGCTGAACACTGAAGCTTTCTTT. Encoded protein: CASSPLGGGGLNTEAFF.

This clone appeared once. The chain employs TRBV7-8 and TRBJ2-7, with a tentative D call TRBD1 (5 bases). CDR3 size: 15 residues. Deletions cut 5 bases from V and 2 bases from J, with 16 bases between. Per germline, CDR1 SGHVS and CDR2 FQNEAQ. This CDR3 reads CASSERVGVTYEQYF. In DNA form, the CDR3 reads TGTGCCAGCAGCGAAAGGGTAGGGGTAACCTACGAGCAGTACTTC.

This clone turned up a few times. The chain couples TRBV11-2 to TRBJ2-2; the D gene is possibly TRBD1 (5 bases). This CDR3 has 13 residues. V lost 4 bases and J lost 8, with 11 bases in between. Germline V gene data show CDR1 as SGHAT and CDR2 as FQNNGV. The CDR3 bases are TGTGCCAGCAGCTCTACCAGGGTGGGGGAGCTGTTTTTT. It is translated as CASSSTRVGELFF.

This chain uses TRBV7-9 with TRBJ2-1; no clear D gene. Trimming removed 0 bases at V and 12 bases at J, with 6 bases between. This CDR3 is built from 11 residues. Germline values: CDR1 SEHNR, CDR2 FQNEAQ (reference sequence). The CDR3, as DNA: TGTGCCAGCAGCTTAGCCTCGGGGCAGTTCTTC. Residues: CASSLASGQFF.

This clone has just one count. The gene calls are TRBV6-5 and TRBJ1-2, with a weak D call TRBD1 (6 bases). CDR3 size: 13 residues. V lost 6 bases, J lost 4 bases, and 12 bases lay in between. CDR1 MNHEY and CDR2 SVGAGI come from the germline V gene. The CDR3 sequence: CASRLQGGYGYTF. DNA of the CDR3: TGTGCCAGCAGATTACAGGGTGGCTATGGCTACACCTTC.

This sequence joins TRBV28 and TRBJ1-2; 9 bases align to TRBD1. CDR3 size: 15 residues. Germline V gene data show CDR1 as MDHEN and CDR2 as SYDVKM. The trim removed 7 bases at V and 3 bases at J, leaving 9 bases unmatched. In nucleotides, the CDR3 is TGTGCCAGCACCGTCCCGGGACAGGGCGACTATGGCTACACCTTC. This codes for CASTVPGQGDYGYTF.

Here the CDR3 reads CASSPREGVSSYNSPLHF. The DNA of the CDR3 is TGTGCCAGCAGCCCCAGGGAAGGGGTGAGCTCCTATAATTCACCCCTCCACTTT. The gene calls are TRBV5-4 and TRBJ1-6; D perhaps matches TRBD1 (5 bases). V lost 4 bases to trimming and J lost 0 bases, with 17 bases between them. The CDR3 has 18 residues. Germline lookup yields CDR1 SGHNT and CDR2 YYREEE (reference sequence).

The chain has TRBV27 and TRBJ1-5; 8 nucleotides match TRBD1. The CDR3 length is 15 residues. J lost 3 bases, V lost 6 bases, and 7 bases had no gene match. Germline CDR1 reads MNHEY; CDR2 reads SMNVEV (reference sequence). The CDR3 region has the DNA TGTGCCAGCAGCTTAGTGACAGGGGACAATCAGCCCCAGCATTTT. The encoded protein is CASSLVTGDNQPQHF.

CDR3 amino acids: CASSQEKQGLSSRLSGNTIYF. The CDR3, as DNA: TGCGCCAGCAGCCAAGAGAAACAGGGGCTGTCGAGCAGACTCTCTGGAAACACCATATATTTT. V gene TRBV4-1 combines with J gene TRBJ1-3; 7 nucleotides line up with TRBD1. CDR3 size: 21 residues. V lost 0 bases, J lost 0 bases, and 17 bases stayed unmatched. CDR1 and CDR2 (germline): MGHRA, YSYEKL.

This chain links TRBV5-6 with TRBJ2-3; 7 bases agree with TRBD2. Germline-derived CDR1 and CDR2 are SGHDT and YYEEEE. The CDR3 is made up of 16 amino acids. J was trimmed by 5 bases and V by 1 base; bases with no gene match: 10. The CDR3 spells CASSLSGTHILDTQYF. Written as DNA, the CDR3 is TGTGCCAGCAGCTTGAGCGGGACCCACATCCTAGATACGCAGTATTTT.

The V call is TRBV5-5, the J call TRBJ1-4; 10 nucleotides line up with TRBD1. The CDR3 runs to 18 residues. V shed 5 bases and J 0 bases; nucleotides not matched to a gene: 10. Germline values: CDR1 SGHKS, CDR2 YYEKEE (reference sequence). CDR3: CASRFGPGTGATNEKLFF. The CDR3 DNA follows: TGTGCCAGCAGATTTGGACCCGGGACAGGGGCAACTAATGAAAAACTGTTTTTT.

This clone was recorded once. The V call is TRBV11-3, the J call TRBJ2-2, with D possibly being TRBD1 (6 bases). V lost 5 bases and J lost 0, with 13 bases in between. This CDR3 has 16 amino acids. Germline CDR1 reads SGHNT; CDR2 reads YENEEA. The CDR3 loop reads CASSPSHRANTGELFF. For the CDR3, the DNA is TGTGCCAGCAGCCCCTCGCACAGGGCGAACACCGGGGAGCTGTTTTTT. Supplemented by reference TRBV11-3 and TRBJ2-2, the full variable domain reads EAGVVQSPRYKIIEKKQPVAFWCNPISGHNTLYWYLQNLGQGPELLIRYENEEAVDDSQLPKDRFSAERLKGVDSTLKIQPAELGDSAVYLCASSPSHRANTGELFFGEGSRLTVL.

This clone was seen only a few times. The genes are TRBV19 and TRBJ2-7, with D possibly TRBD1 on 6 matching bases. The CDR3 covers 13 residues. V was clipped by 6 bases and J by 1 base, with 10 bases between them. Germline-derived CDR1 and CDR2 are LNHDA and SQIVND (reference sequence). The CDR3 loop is CASSQGSSYEQYF. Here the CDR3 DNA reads TGTGCCAGTAGCCAGGGGTCGTCCTACGAGCAGTACTTC.

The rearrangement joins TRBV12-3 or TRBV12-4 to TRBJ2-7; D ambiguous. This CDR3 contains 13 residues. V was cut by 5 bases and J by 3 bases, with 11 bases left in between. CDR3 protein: CASSPETFYEQYF. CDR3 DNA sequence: TGTGCCAGCAGTCCCGAGACATTCTACGAGCAGTACTTC.

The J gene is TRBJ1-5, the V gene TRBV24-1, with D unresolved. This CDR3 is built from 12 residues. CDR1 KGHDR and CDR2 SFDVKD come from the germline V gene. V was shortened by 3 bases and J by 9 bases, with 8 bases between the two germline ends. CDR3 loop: CATSDALGPQHF. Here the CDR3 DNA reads TGTGCCACCAGTGATGCCCTCGGGCCCCAGCATTTT.

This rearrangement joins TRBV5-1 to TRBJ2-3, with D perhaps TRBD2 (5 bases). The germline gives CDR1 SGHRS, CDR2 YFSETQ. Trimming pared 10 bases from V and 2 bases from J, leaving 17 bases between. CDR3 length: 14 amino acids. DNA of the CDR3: TGCGCCTCCTTCCGGGGTATAGACACAGATACGCAGTATTTT. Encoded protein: CASFRGIDTDTQYF.

For the CDR3, the DNA is TGTGCCAGCACCCTAGCGGGACTACATTCCTACGAGCAGTACTTC. Translation gives CASTLAGLHSYEQYF. This sequence joins TRBV28 and TRBJ2-7; the match to TRBD2 covers 9 bases. This CDR3 contains 15 residues. Germline V CDR1 and CDR2: MDHEN, SYDVKM. Trimming cost V 7 bases and J 1 base; bases outside gene matches: 8.

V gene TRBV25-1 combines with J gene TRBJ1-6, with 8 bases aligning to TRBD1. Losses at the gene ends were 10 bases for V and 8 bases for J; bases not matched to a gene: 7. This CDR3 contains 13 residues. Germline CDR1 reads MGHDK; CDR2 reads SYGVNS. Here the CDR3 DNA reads TGTGCCACTAACGAACAGGGGGATTCACCCCTCCACTTT. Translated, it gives CATNEQGDSPLHF.

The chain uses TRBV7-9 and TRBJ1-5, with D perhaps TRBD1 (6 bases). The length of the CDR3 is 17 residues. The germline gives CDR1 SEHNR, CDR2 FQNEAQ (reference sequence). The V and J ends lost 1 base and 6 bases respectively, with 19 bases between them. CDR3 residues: CASSLGRGSVSGQPQHF. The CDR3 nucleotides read TGTGCCAGCAGCTTAGGCAGGGGCAGCGTATCGGGTCAGCCCCAGCATTTT.

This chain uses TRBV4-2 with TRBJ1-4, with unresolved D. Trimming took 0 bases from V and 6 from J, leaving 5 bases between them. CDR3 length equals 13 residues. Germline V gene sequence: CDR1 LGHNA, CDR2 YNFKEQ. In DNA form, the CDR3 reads TGTGCCAGCAGCCAAGATCGGGATGAAAAACTGTTTTTT. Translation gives CASSQDRDEKLFF.

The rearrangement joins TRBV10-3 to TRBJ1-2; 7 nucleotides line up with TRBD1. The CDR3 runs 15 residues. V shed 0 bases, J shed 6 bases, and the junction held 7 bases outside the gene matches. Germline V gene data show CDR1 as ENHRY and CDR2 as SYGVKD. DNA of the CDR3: TGTGCCATCAGTGAGTCATTCCTAGGGGGCGATGGCTACACCTTC. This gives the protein CAISESFLGGDGYTF.

The CDR3: CASSQRVGLHQETQYF. The CDR3 nucleotides read TGTGCCAGCAGCCAAAGGGTGGGACTGCACCAAGAGACCCAGTACTTC. The chain carries TRBV3-1 (or the pseudogene TRBV3-2) and TRBJ2-5; D might be TRBD2 (6 bases). Germline V gene sequence: CDR1 LGHDT, CDR2 YNNKEL (reference sequence). The CDR3 has 16 amino acids. Trimming cost V 2 bases and J 0 bases, with 13 bases left between them.

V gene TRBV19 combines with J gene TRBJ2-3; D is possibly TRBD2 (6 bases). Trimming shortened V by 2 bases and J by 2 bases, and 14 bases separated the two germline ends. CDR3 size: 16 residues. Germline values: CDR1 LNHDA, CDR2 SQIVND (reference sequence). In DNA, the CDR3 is TGTGCCAGTAGTATAAGTCGGGGAGGCGTCACAGATACGCAGTATTTT. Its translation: CASSISRGGVTDTQYF. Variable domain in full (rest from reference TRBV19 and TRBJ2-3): DGGITQSPKYLFRKEGQNVTLSCEQNLNHDAMYWYRQDPGQGLRLIYYSQIVNDFQKGDIAEGYSVSREKKESFPLTVTSAQKNPTAFYLCASSISRGGVTDTQYFGPGTRLTVL.